This entry lists 32 T cell receptor beta chains sequenced from one sample in a study of post-analysis software for immune sequencing data. Researchers reported that TCR beta cDNA libraries carried unique molecular identifiers. MiXCR, applied by TCRdb to the PCR reads, yields one record per CDR3 protein. The sample lists 150,000 to 200,000 distinct CDR3 sequences; about 36% were seen once. The sequenced sample was blood, obtained after autologous hematopoietic stem cell transplantation. Source of these receptors: a girl aged 10 to 17 with multiple sclerosis.

This clonotype was seen a few times. The CDR3 DNA sequence: TGCAGCGTTCGGGGCGGGCGGGGCAATGAGCAGTTCTTC. As protein: CSVRGGRGNEQFF. The chain recombines TRBV29-1 with TRBJ2-1; TRBD2 is a possible D gene (6 bases). Germline V CDR1 and CDR2: SQVTM, ANQGSEA. The V end was cut by 5 bases, the J end by 6 bases, with 14 bases between. This CDR3 contains 13 residues.

The genes are TRBV4-3 and TRBJ2-1, with TRBD2 as a possible D gene (5 bases). This CDR3 spans 13 amino acids. The V gene lost 0 bases and the J gene lost 10 bases, with 10 bases spanning the gap. Germline V CDR1 and CDR2: LGHNA, YSLEER. DNA of the CDR3: TGCGCCAGCAGCCAAGATCACTCGGGGGAGCAGTTCTTC. Its protein product is CASSQDHSGEQFF.

This clonotype was observed a handful of times. V and J are TRBV13 and TRBJ2-7, with TRBD2 matching over 7 bases. This CDR3 has 17 residues. Trimming cost V 3 bases and J 4 bases; bases outside gene matches: 15. The V gene's germline CDR1 is PRHDT and CDR2 FYEKMQ (reference sequence). The CDR3 DNA reads TGTGCCAGCAGCTTCCGCCCCGTCGGGAGCGGGGTATACGAGCAGTACTTC. Translating it yields CASSFRPVGSGVYEQYF. The entire variable domain, with the rest obtained from reference TRBV13 and TRBJ2-7, is as follows: AAGVIQSPRHLIKEKRETATLKCYPIPRHDTVYWYQQGPGQDPQFLISFYEKMQSDKGSIPDRFSAQQFSDYHSELNMSSLELGDSALYFCASSFRPVGSGVYEQYFGPGTRLTVT.

This rearrangement joins TRBV7-9 to TRBJ2-7, with 9 nucleotides matching TRBD2. The closer fit of TRBJ2-5 to the DNA end suggests the J call may be wrong. Germline CDR1 reads SEHNR; CDR2 reads FQNEAQ (reference sequence). The CDR3 is 20 residues long. CDR3 protein: CASSNPDPQTSGHLRETQYF. The CDR3 DNA follows: TGTGCCAGCAGCAACCCAGACCCGCAGACTAGCGGACATTTGCGAGAGACCCAGTACTTC.

The genes are TRBV9 and TRBJ1-1; D is ambiguous. The V end was cut by 4 bases, the J end by 1 base, with 8 bases between. Germline V gene data show CDR1 as SGDLS and CDR2 as YYNGEE. The CDR3 runs 13 residues. CDR3 in amino acids: CASSIGKNTEAFF. The CDR3 region has the DNA TGTGCCAGCAGCATAGGGAAGAACACTGAAGCTTTCTTT.

This clonotype is categorized as medium-sized (0.01 to 0.1%). This chain connects TRBV6-5 to TRBJ1-2, with TRBD1 as a possible D gene (5 bases). The germline V and J ends were trimmed by 7 bases and 2 bases, with 20 bases remaining between them. Germline CDR1 and CDR2: MNHEY and SVGAGI. This CDR3 has 16 amino acids. This CDR3 is CASNPTTGTGNYGYTF. DNA for the CDR3: TGTGCCAGCAATCCAACAACAGGAACGGGGAACTATGGCTACACCTTC.

Worth noting for this clonotype: A read error may account for a junction end that differs from germline. V usage is TRBV7-6 and J usage is TRBJ2-7, with TRBD2 identical over 7 bases. Germline loops: CDR1 SGHVS, CDR2 FNYEAQ. The CDR3 has 13 amino acids. CDR3: CAGSKREGYEQYF. The CDR3 DNA is TGTGCCGGCAGCAAGAGGGAGGGCTACGAGCAGTACTTC.

This clonotype was observed once. The chain joins TRBV9 to TRBJ2-3; D gene unclear. Between the trimmed V and J ends, which lost 3 bases and 1 base, there was a span of 12 bases. This CDR3 spans 15 amino acids. The germline V gene has CDR1 SGDLS and CDR2 YYNGEE. CDR3 sequence reads: CASSAHNQRTDTQYF. For the CDR3, the DNA is TGTGCCAGCAGCGCCCACAACCAGCGCACAGATACGCAGTATTTT.

The chain recombines TRBV24-1 with TRBJ2-7, with D uncertain. CDR3 length equals 12 residues. Germline assignment: CDR1 KGHDR and CDR2 SFDVKD. Deletions cut 10 bases from V and 3 bases from J, with 12 bases between. CDR3 residues: CATQLSRYEQYF. The CDR3 coding sequence is TGTGCCACACAATTAAGCCGCTACGAGCAGTACTTC.

This rearrangement joins TRBV5-1 to TRBJ2-2; D gene unclear. CDR3 size: 14 residues. The V end lost 0 bases, the J end lost 7 bases, and 10 bases lay between the germline ends. Looked up from germline, CDR1 is SGHRS and CDR2 is YFSETQ. CDR3 nucleotides: TGCGCCAGCAGCTTGGCTCCGACCGGCGGGGAGCTGTTTTTT. This translates into CASSLAPTGGELFF. Looking up the rest from reference TRBV5-1 and TRBJ2-2 gives the full variable domain: KAGVTQTPRYLIKTRGQQVTLSCSPISGHRSVSWYQQTPGQGLQFLFEYFSETQRNKGNFPGRFSGRQFSNSRSEMNVSTLELGDSALYLCASSLAPTGGELFFGEGSRLTVL.

The gene calls are TRBV15 and TRBJ2-5; D is unresolved. Per germline, CDR1 LNHNV and CDR2 YYDKDF (reference sequence). Trimming stripped 3 bases from V and 4 bases from J, with 12 bases between. The CDR3 is 14 residues long. The CDR3 spells CATSSAVVGETQYF. In nucleotides, the CDR3 is TGTGCCACCAGCAGCGCAGTTGTAGGAGAGACCCAGTACTTC.

The chain links TRBV2 to TRBJ2-1; TRBD2 might be the D (6 bases). Germline lookup yields CDR1 SNHLY and CDR2 FYNNEI. The CDR3 contains 13 residues. The V end lost 4 bases, the J end lost 8 bases, and 12 bases lay between the germline ends. Here the CDR3 reads CASSAPSVYEQFF. CDR3 sequence (DNA): TGTGCCAGCAGTGCTCCTAGCGTCTATGAGCAGTTCTTC.

This clonotype appeared a single time. The chain uses TRBV2 and TRBJ2-4, with TRBD1 identical over 9 bases. V shed 7 bases, J shed 0 bases, and the junction held 7 bases outside the gene matches. CDR1 is SNHLY, CDR2 FYNNEI, per germline. The CDR3 totals 16 residues. The CDR3 reads CASNRGQGLAKNIQYF. Here the CDR3 DNA reads TGTGCCAGCAACCGAGGACAGGGGCTAGCCAAAAACATTCAGTACTTC.

The rearrangement uses TRBV5-1 and TRBJ2-3; TRBD2 aligns across 12 bases. The V gene end was trimmed by 2 bases and the J gene end by 3 bases; junction bases not matched to a gene: 4. CDR1 SGHRS and CDR2 YFSETQ come from the germline V gene. The CDR3 sequence is 16 residues long. CDR3 in amino acids: CASSFLTSGSTDTQYF. The CDR3 nucleotides read TGCGCCAGCAGCTTTTTGACTAGCGGGAGTACAGATACGCAGTATTTT.

This clonotype was recorded at least ten times. V is TRBV20-1 and J is TRBJ2-3; 12 nucleotides align to TRBD2. The germline V gene has CDR1 DFQATT and CDR2 SNEGSKA (reference sequence). V lost 7 bases, J lost 6 bases, and 8 bases stayed unmatched. The CDR3 length is 14 residues. The CDR3 reads CSVQTGLAGDTQYF. DNA of the CDR3: TGCAGTGTTCAGACTGGACTAGCGGGGGATACGCAGTATTTT.

The rearrangement joins TRBV4-3 to TRBJ2-1; 10 bases are a match to TRBD2. The CDR3 extends over 16 amino acids. The germline CDR1 and CDR2 sequences are LGHNA and YSLEER. With V trimmed by 1 base and J by 6 bases, 6 bases remained unmatched. The CDR3 DNA follows: TGCGCCAGCAGCCAAGTTCCTAGCGGGAGTTTCAATGAGCAGTTCTTC. This sequence encodes CASSQVPSGSFNEQFF.

This clonotype showed up just a few times. V gene TRBV20-1 combines with J gene TRBJ2-5, with TRBD2 matching 10 bases. The CDR3 covers 15 residues. V was clipped by 3 bases and J by 3 bases; unmatched bases: 7. The germline gives CDR1 DFQATT, CDR2 SNEGSKA (reference sequence). The CDR3 bases are TGCAGTGCTAGGCGGCTAGCGGGAGATGAAGAGACCCAGTACTTC. It yields the protein CSARRLAGDEETQYF.

J is TRBJ1-2 and V is TRBV5-1; 9 positions agree with TRBD1. Germline V gene lookup returns CDR1 SGHRS and CDR2 YFSETQ. Trimming removed 0 bases from V and 3 bases from J; junction bases left unmatched: 6. The CDR3 runs 16 residues. CDR3 protein: CASSLETGGADYGYTF. The DNA for the CDR3 is TGCGCCAGCAGCTTGGAGACAGGGGGGGCGGACTATGGCTACACCTTC.

This clonotype was observed a handful of times. This chain connects TRBV6-5 to TRBJ1-1, with unresolved D. The V gene lost 0 bases and the J gene lost 1 base, with 12 bases spanning the gap. Germline V lookup: CDR1 MNHEY, CDR2 SVGAGI. The CDR3 is 16 residues long. CDR3 in amino acids: CASSYSTYQGNTEAFF. CDR3 in DNA: TGTGCCAGCAGTTACTCGACTTACCAAGGGAACACTGAAGCTTTCTTT.

On this clonotype: A much larger clonotype is one base distant, so this may be a read error. The chain recombines TRBV4-3 with TRBJ2-7; TRBD1 aligns across 11 bases. CDR3 size: 18 residues. CDR1 is LGHNA and CDR2 is YSLEER in the germline V gene. The CDR3 nucleotides are TGCGCCAGCGGCCAAGAGCCCTCTGGGACAGGGGGATCCTACGAGCAGTACTTC. It is translated as CASGQEPSGTGGSYEQYF.

The chain carries TRBV7-2 and TRBJ2-1, with TRBD2 identical over 7 bases. The germline V gene encodes CDR1 SGHTA and CDR2 FQGNSA. The CDR3 has 15 residues. Trimming removed 5 bases from V and 6 bases from J; junction bases left unmatched: 10. CDR3 bases: TGTGCCAGCAGCACTTGGGCGGGAGAATTCAATGAGCAGTTCTTC. As protein: CASSTWAGEFNEQFF.

The CDR3: CASSGRGQGGDTDTQYF. The CDR3 nucleotides are TGTGCCAGCAGCGGCCGGGGACAGGGAGGAGACACAGATACGCAGTATTTT. The J gene is TRBJ2-3, the V gene TRBV7-9, with 9 nucleotides matching TRBD1. Germline CDR1 and CDR2: SEHNR and FQNEAQ (reference sequence). This CDR3 has 17 amino acids. Trimming took 5 bases from V and 2 from J; bases not matched to a gene: 11.

On this clonotype: The germline gene is not matched at one end of the junction; a read error may be the cause. The genes are TRBV7-7 and TRBJ2-2; D call uncertain. Germline V gives CDR1 SSHAT, CDR2 FNYEAQ (reference sequence). This CDR3 region has 13 residues. The CDR3 DNA is TGTGCTAGCAGCTTAGTTTGGACCGGGGAGCTGTTTTTT. It specifies CASSLVWTGELFF.

The V and J genes are TRBV28 and TRBJ1-1; D is uncertain. The CDR3 consists of 16 residues. Germline CDR1 is MDHEN and CDR2 is SYDVKM. V lost 3 bases and J 4 bases, leaving 18 bases between the germline ends. The CDR3 DNA sequence: TGTGCCAGCAGTTTTCTCTGGTCGGGCCTTGGCACTGAAGCTTTCTTT. Translating gives CASSFLWSGLGTEAFF.

J is TRBJ1-1 and V is TRBV7-9; D remains ambiguous. CDR3 length equals 14 residues. V lost 2 bases and J lost 0, with 7 bases in between. Germline lookup yields CDR1 SEHNR and CDR2 FQNEAQ (reference sequence). The CDR3 nucleotides read TGTGCCAGCAGCTTACCGGGCATGAACACTGAAGCTTTCTTT. It specifies CASSLPGMNTEAFF. Looking up the rest from reference TRBV7-9 and TRBJ1-1 gives the full variable domain: DTGVSQNPRHKITKRGQNVTFRCDPISEHNRLYWYRQTLGQGPEFLTYFQNEAQLEKSRLLSDRFSAERPKGSFSTLEIQRTEQGDSAMYLCASSLPGMNTEAFFGQGTRLTVV.

The chain couples TRBV19 to TRBJ1-5; a possible D gene is TRBD1 (5 bases). The CDR3 covers 12 residues. The germline V gene encodes CDR1 LNHDA and CDR2 SQIVND (reference sequence). Trimming removed 7 bases at V and 7 bases at J, with 11 bases between. CDR3 DNA sequence: TGTGCCAGTATGCAGGGAGGCCAGCCCCAGCATTTT. Its translation: CASMQGGQPQHF.

The chain joins TRBV12-3 or TRBV12-4 to TRBJ2-3; TRBD2 matches at 11 bases. Unmatched junction bases numbered 23, after V lost 10 bases and J lost 8 bases. CDR3 length: 18 amino acids. CDR3 residues: CATTSLWDHSGRALTQYF. CDR3 nucleotide sequence: TGTGCCACCACATCCTTGTGGGACCATAGCGGGAGGGCCCTTACGCAGTATTTT.

The chain joins TRBV5-1 to TRBJ2-7, with D possibly matching TRBD2 (5 bases). This CDR3 has 15 residues. Germline CDR1 and CDR2: SGHRS and YFSETQ. V was clipped by 2 bases and J by 1 base, with 13 bases between them. The CDR3: CASSFGDVGSYEQYF. DNA for the CDR3: TGCGCCAGCAGCTTCGGGGATGTCGGATCCTACGAGCAGTACTTC.

In its sample, this clonotype was seen once. This chain uses TRBV7-2 with TRBJ2-1; 8 bases are shared with TRBD2. Matching the DNA end better, TRBJ2-7 makes the J call doubtful. This CDR3 is 14 amino acids long. Germline V gene sequence: CDR1 SGHTA, CDR2 FQGNSA. In nucleotides, the CDR3 is TGTGCCAGCAGCTCGGGACTAGTATCGGACGAGCAGTACTTC. Translation: CASSSGLVSDEQYF.

This clonotype has a handful of counts. The V call is TRBV13, the J call TRBJ2-2; D uncertain. CDR1 is PRHDT and CDR2 is FYEKMQ in the germline V gene (reference sequence). This CDR3 is built from 13 residues. Trimming took off 5 bases at V and 8 bases at J, with 12 bases between the two ends. Written as DNA, the CDR3 is TGTGCCAGCAGCCTCATAGACCGGGGGGAGCTGTTTTTT. Its translation is CASSLIDRGELFF.

The genes are TRBV7-9 and TRBJ2-1, with D possibly being TRBD2 (6 bases). The CDR3 runs 15 residues. V was pared by 5 bases and J by 3 bases, with 14 bases between. The germline CDR1 and CDR2 sequences are SEHNR and FQNEAQ (reference sequence). The CDR3 DNA is TGTGCCAGCAGCCCAGAGCGGGTTCTCTACAATGAGCAGTTCTTC. Translated, it gives CASSPERVLYNEQFF.

J is TRBJ1-1 and V is TRBV27, with TRBD1 as a possible D gene (5 bases). Germline assignment: CDR1 MNHEY and CDR2 SMNVEV (reference sequence). Trimming left V 5 bases short and J 2 bases short, with 9 bases between. The CDR3 is 13 amino acids. The CDR3 sequence: CASSPQGNTEAFF. DNA for the CDR3: TGTGCCAGCAGTCCCCAGGGCAACACTGAAGCTTTCTTT.